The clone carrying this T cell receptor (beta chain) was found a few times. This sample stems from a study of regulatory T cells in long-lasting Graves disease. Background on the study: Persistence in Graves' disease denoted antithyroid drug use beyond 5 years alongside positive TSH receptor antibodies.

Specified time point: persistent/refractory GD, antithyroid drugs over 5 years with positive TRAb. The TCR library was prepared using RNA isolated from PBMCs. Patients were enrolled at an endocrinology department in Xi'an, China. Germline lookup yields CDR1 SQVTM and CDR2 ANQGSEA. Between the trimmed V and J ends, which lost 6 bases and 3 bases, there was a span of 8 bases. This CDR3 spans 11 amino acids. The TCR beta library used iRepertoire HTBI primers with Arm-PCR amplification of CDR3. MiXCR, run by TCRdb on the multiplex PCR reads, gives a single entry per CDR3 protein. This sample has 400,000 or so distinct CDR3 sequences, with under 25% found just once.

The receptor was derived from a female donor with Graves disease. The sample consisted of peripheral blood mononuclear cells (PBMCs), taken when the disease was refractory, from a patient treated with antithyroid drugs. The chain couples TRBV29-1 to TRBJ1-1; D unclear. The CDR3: CSVKTDTEAFF. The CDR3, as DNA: TGCAGCGTAAAGACGGACACTGAAGCTTTCTTT.